Sequencing of this T cell receptor beta chain was carried out in a study of ipilimumab plus nivolumab after autologous stem cell transplantation. Method: immunoSEQ multiplex PCR; TCRdb's copy keeps in-frame clones and lacks some. The sample has 15,000 to 20,000 clones; approximately 79% are singletons. Starting 14 to 28 days after autologous transplant, ipilimumab 1 mg/kg was given. The V end lost 7 bases, the J end lost 2 bases, and 12 bases lay between the germline ends. From germline, CDR1 is LNHNV and CDR2 YYDKDF (reference sequence). The CDR3 length is 14 residues. The source of this sequence is a male donor with diffuse large B-cell lymphoma. This specimen was PBMCs, taken in a trial of ipilimumab plus nivolumab as post-transplant consolidation. The rearrangement uses TRBV15 and TRBJ2-1; D might be TRBD1 or TRBD2, each matching 5 bases. DNA for the CDR3: TGTGCCACCACCTGGGACGACGCCTACAATGAGCAGTTCTTC. This encodes CATTWDDAYNEQFF. Together with reference TRBV15 and TRBJ2-1, the CDR3 gives the full variable domain: DAMVIQNPRYQVTQFGKPVTLSCSQTLNHNVMYWYQQKSSQAPKLLFHYYDKDFNNEADTPDNFQSRRPNTSFCFLDIRSPGLGDTAMYLCATTWDDAYNEQFFGPGTRLTVL.